The T cell receptor (beta chain) described here comes from a study of Tregs in tolerant kidney transplant recipients. Whole-study findings and limits: Activated donor B cell expansion appeared to reveal the most relevant donor-specific TCRbeta repertoire.

The CDR3 covers 15 residues. Trimming removed 5 bases from V and 8 bases from J; junction bases left unmatched: 9. Germline V gene lookup returns CDR1 LNHDA and CDR2 SQIVND (reference sequence). Libraries were prepared by immunoSEQ multiplex PCR; TCRdb keeps only in-frame clonotypes and omits some of them. This table has tens of thousands of clones, around 90% appearing once. A word on this clone: As yet, its antigen is unknown.

This sequence originates from a human donor in good health. The chain combines TRBV19 with TRBJ1-4, with TRBD1 identical over 9 bases. The specimen was Tregs from blood. The CDR3 loop is CASSLPGTGREKLFF. In nucleotides, the CDR3 is TGTGCCAGTAGTCTCCCCGGGACAGGGAGGGAAAAACTGTTTTTT.